Below are 28 T cell receptor beta chains sequenced from a single sample in a study of blood T cell repertoires in COVID-19. Using immunoSEQ multiplex PCR, the repertoire was profiled, and TCRdb retains in-frame clones only, with some absent. The sample consists of 83,000 or so clones, roughly 79% of them appearing once. The sequenced sample was peripheral blood. These TCRs come from a woman older than 75 with acute or convalescent COVID-19.

The sample holds a few counts of this clone. The rearrangement links TRBV30 to TRBJ2-7; 7 nucleotides agree with TRBD2. After removal of 1 base from V and 4 bases from J, the junction contained 10 bases not matched to a gene. This CDR3 has 15 amino acids. Germline CDR1 is GTSNPN and CDR2 is SVGIG (reference sequence). CDR3 sequence reads: CAWSGGGTHQYEQYF. Here the CDR3 DNA reads TGTGCCTGGAGTGGGGGGGGGACTCATCAATACGAGCAGTACTTC.

This chain links TRBV7-9 with TRBJ1-6, with 9 bases matching TRBD1. From germline, CDR1 is SEHNR and CDR2 FQNEAQ (reference sequence). The junction had 4 bases not matched to a gene; V was cut back by 0 bases and J by 10 bases. The CDR3 spans 15 residues. The CDR3, as DNA: TGTGCCAGCAGCTTAGCGGGACAGGGAAGATCACCCCTCCACTTT. Translation: CASSLAGQGRSPLHF.

The CDR3 protein is CASSQDRGGAAGNSPLHF. CDR3 bases: TGTGCCAGCAGCCAAGATCGGGGGGGGGCGGCCGGGAATTCACCCCTCCACTTT. The J gene is TRBJ1-6, the V gene TRBV3-1 (or the pseudogene TRBV3-2), with D perhaps matching TRBD1 (6 bases). The CDR3 spans 18 residues. Trimming removed 0 bases at V and 7 bases at J, with 19 bases between. Germline lookup yields CDR1 LGHDT and CDR2 YNNKEL (reference sequence).

The chain carries TRBV7-3 and TRBJ2-2; TRBD1 aligns across 8 bases. Germline assignment: CDR1 SGHTA and CDR2 FQGTGA. This CDR3 spans 15 amino acids. V lost 2 bases, J lost 1 base, and 0 bases stayed unmatched. The CDR3 reads CASSLGTGNTGELFF. The CDR3 DNA reads as TGTGCCAGCAGCTTAGGGACAGGGAACACCGGGGAGCTGTTTTTT. The whole variable domain, filled in from reference TRBV7-3 and TRBJ2-2, reads GAGVSQTPSNKVTEKGKYVELRCDPISGHTALYWYRQSLGQGPEFLIYFQGTGAADDSGLPNDRFFAVRPEGSVSTLKIQRTERGDSAVYLCASSLGTGNTGELFFGEGSRLTVL.

This clone was picked up a small number of times. This chain joins TRBV15 and TRBJ2-7, with a possible D match to TRBD1 (6 bases). The CDR3 totals 15 residues. V lost 5 bases to trimming and J lost 3 bases, with 17 bases between them. Germline CDR1 LNHNV, CDR2 YYDKDF (reference sequence). The CDR3: CATSSKTGWGYEQYF. Here the CDR3 DNA reads TGTGCCACCAGCTCCAAAACAGGGTGGGGCTACGAGCAGTACTTC. The full variable domain, in which reference TRBV15 and TRBJ2-7 provide the parts outside the CDR3, is DAMVIQNPRYQVTQFGKPVTLSCSQTLNHNVMYWYQQKSSQAPKLLFHYYDKDFNNEADTPDNFQSRRPNTSFCFLDIRSPGLGDTAMYLCATSSKTGWGYEQYFGPGTRLTVT.

V gene TRBV7-9 combines with J gene TRBJ1-4, with no clear D. This CDR3 spans 14 amino acids. CDR1 is SEHNR, CDR2 FQNEAQ, per germline (reference sequence). The V end was cut by 1 base, the J end by 8 bases, with 11 bases between. The CDR3: CASSLGSADEKLFF. In nucleotides, the CDR3 is TGTGCCAGCAGCTTAGGGAGTGCTGACGAAAAACTGTTTTTT.

This clone has a count of ten or more. The chain carries TRBV11-2 and TRBJ2-1; 8 bases are shared with TRBD2. This CDR3 is built from 17 residues. V shed 3 bases and J 0 bases; nucleotides not matched to a gene: 7. CDR1 SGHAT and CDR2 FQNNGV come from the germline V gene. The CDR3 sequence is CASSFRAGDTSYNEQFF. DNA for the CDR3: TGTGCCAGCAGCTTCCGAGCGGGAGATACCTCCTACAATGAGCAGTTCTTC.

The rearrangement links TRBV19 to TRBJ2-3; 14 nucleotides align to TRBD2. Germline loops: CDR1 LNHDA, CDR2 SQIVND (reference sequence). The CDR3 spans 19 residues. V dropped 5 bases and J dropped 0; count of bases not matched to a gene: 10. CDR3 residues: CASSPRGTSGSSSTDTQYF. DNA for the CDR3: TGTGCCAGTAGTCCCCGTGGGACTAGCGGGAGTTCTAGCACAGATACGCAGTATTTT.

This clone was counted once. The chain employs TRBV10-3 and TRBJ2-1; 13 bases are a match to TRBD2. Trimming took 4 bases from V and 0 from J; bases not matched to a gene: 6. Germline lookup yields CDR1 ENHRY and CDR2 SYGVKD. The CDR3 covers 18 residues. CDR3 region: CAISGPGLAGSSYNEQFF. The CDR3 DNA is TGTGCCATCAGTGGGCCGGGACTAGCGGGAAGCTCCTACAATGAGCAGTTCTTC.

This clone was observed a single time. The V call is TRBV30, the J call TRBJ2-5; unclear D gene. Germline CDR1 is GTSNPN and CDR2 is SVGIG (reference sequence). CDR3 length equals 14 residues. V dropped 1 base and J dropped 2 bases, with 11 bases sitting between them. DNA for the CDR3: TGTGCCTGGAGTGCGCGAAGTCGTCAAGAGACCCAGTACTTC. This codes for CAWSARSRQETQYF.

The chain uses TRBV4-3 and TRBJ1-3; 7 nucleotides match TRBD1. V lost 0 bases to trimming and J lost 0 bases; unmatched junction nucleotides: 5. CDR1 is LGHNA and CDR2 is YSLEER in the germline V gene. This CDR3 has 17 residues. This CDR3 is CASSQDPTGNSGNTIYF. The CDR3 nucleotides are TGCGCCAGCAGCCAAGACCCGACAGGGAACTCTGGAAACACCATATATTTT.

The gene calls are TRBV28 and TRBJ1-5; D ambiguous. Trimming cost V 7 bases and J 0 bases, with 4 bases left between them. Germline CDR1 reads MDHEN; CDR2 reads SYDVKM. The CDR3 loop spans 12 amino acids. This chain's CDR3 is CASTGSNQPQHF. Here the CDR3 DNA reads TGTGCCAGCACGGGTAGCAATCAGCCCCAGCATTTT. Together with reference TRBV28 and TRBJ1-5, the CDR3 gives the full variable domain: DVKVTQSSRYLVKRTGEKVFLECVQDMDHENMFWYRQDPGLGLRLIYFSYDVKMKEKGDIPEGYSVSREKKERFSLILESASTNQTSMYLCASTGSNQPQHFGDGTRLSIL.

The gene calls are TRBV18 and TRBJ1-4; D ambiguous. V lost 6 bases and J 6 bases, leaving 11 bases between the germline ends. Germline lookup yields CDR1 KGHSH and CDR2 LQKENI. The CDR3 is made up of 13 amino acids. CDR3 sequence (DNA): TGTGCCAGCTCTCGAGGAACGGATGAAAAACTGTTTTTT. This gives the protein CASSRGTDEKLFF.

This chain joins TRBV2 and TRBJ1-5; TRBD1 is a possible D gene (5 bases). From germline, CDR1 is SNHLY and CDR2 FYNNEI. The CDR3 is made up of 13 amino acids. Trimming stripped 10 bases from V and 3 bases from J, with 13 bases between. CDR3 loop: CATRADINQPQHF. The CDR3 coding sequence is TGTGCCACCAGGGCAGATATCAATCAGCCCCAGCATTTT.

The chain couples TRBV21-1 to TRBJ2-7; the D call of TRBD2 is as the table states it, not checked on the DNA. TRBV21-1 is annotated as a pseudogene. The CDR3 runs to 16 residues. CDR3 loop: CASSSEREGLVYEQYF. Written as DNA, the CDR3 is TGTGCCAGCAGCAGCGAGCGGGAGGGCCTTGTCTACGAGCAGTACTTC.

This sequence joins TRBV30 and TRBJ1-2; a weak D match, TRBD1 (5 bases). The germline V gene has CDR1 GTSNPN and CDR2 SVGIG (reference sequence). V was trimmed by 0 bases and J by 7 bases, leaving 18 bases between them. This CDR3 is 15 amino acids long. The CDR3 region is CAWSVAGPGEGGYTF. DNA of the CDR3: TGTGCCTGGAGTGTGGCAGGGCCGGGGGAAGGTGGCTACACCTTC.

The J gene is TRBJ2-3, the V gene TRBV7-3; 9 bases are shared with TRBD2. J was trimmed by 2 bases and V by 5 bases; bases with no gene match: 17. CDR3 size: 19 residues. CDR1 is SGHTA, CDR2 FQGTGA, per germline. DNA of the CDR3: TGTGCCAGCAGCCCACGGGTATTAGGCGGGGGGGCGTCCACAGATACGCAGTATTTT. Translation: CASSPRVLGGGASTDTQYF. Full variable domain (remainder filled in from reference TRBV7-3 and TRBJ2-3): GAGVSQTPSNKVTEKGKYVELRCDPISGHTALYWYRQSLGQGPEFLIYFQGTGAADDSGLPNDRFFAVRPEGSVSTLKIQRTERGDSAVYLCASSPRVLGGGASTDTQYFGPGTRLTVL.

This chain links TRBV4-3 with TRBJ1-4, with D uncertain. With 6 bases removed from V and 8 bases from J, the gap between germline ends came to 13 bases. CDR1 and CDR2 (germline): LGHNA, YSLEER. This CDR3 comprises 13 residues. The CDR3 nucleotides are TGCGCCAGCAGGACGATAGGAGAGGAAAAACTGTTTTTT. It encodes CASRTIGEEKLFF.

This clone has just a few counts. This chain links TRBV7-9 with TRBJ2-3; unclear D gene. V lost 6 bases, J lost 0 bases, and 10 bases lay in between. In germline, CDR1 is SEHNR, CDR2 FQNEAQ (reference sequence). The CDR3 extends over 14 amino acids. The CDR3 here is CASSKTPSTDTQYF. For the CDR3, the DNA is TGTGCCAGCAGTAAAACTCCTAGCACAGATACGCAGTATTTT.

This sequence joins TRBV4-2 and TRBJ2-5; 12 nucleotides align to TRBD2. J was trimmed by 3 bases and V by 3 bases; bases with no gene match: 5. In germline, CDR1 is LGHNA, CDR2 YNFKEQ. CDR3 length: 16 residues. The CDR3 loop reads CASSHNLAGGKETQYF. The CDR3 DNA sequence: TGTGCCAGCAGCCACAATCTAGCGGGAGGGAAAGAGACCCAGTACTTC.

Comments on this clone: The junction does not match germline at one end; this may be a read error. The V and J genes are TRBV11-2 and TRBJ2-3, with 9 bases identical to TRBD1. CDR3 length: 15 amino acids. Germline CDR1 and CDR2: SGHAT and FQNNGV. The CDR3 here is CASSRSPLTGGVESF. Here the CDR3 DNA reads TGTGCCAGCAGCCGCAGCCCCCTAACAGGGGGCGTAGAAAGTTTT. Combining the CDR3 with reference TRBV11-2 and TRBJ2-3 gives the whole variable domain EAGVAQSPRYKIIEKRQSVAFWCNPISGHATLYWYQQILGQGPKLLIQFQNNGVVDDSQLPKDRFSAERLKGVDSTLKIQPAKLEDSAVYLCASSRSPLTGGVESFGPGTRLTVL.

The gene calls are TRBV18 and TRBJ1-5, with 7 nucleotides matching TRBD1. CDR3 length: 15 amino acids. V shed 4 bases and J 0 bases; nucleotides not matched to a gene: 3. Germline V gene sequence: CDR1 KGHSH, CDR2 LQKENI. The DNA of the CDR3 is TGTGCCAGCTCACAGACAGGGATTAGCAATCAGCCCCAGCATTTT. Translating gives CASSQTGISNQPQHF.

Here the CDR3 DNA reads TGTGCCAGCAGCTTAAATTCCGGGGGGAATGAGCAGTTCTTC. This gives the protein CASSLNSGGNEQFF. V gene TRBV7-3 combines with J gene TRBJ2-1, with 7 bases matching TRBD2. Trimming removed 1 base from V and 7 bases from J; junction bases left unmatched: 4. CDR3 length equals 14 residues. Germline V gene lookup returns CDR1 SGHTA and CDR2 FQGTGA.

This clone was recorded a few times. The chain employs TRBV7-8 and TRBJ1-5; D not resolved. CDR3 size: 16 residues. Per the germline V gene, CDR1 is SGHVS and CDR2 is FQNEAQ. With 3 bases removed from V and 1 base from J, the gap between germline ends came to 13 bases. The chain's CDR3 is CASSFGGKRSNQPQHF. For the CDR3, the DNA is TGTGCCAGCAGCTTTGGCGGAAAGAGGAGCAATCAGCCCCAGCATTTT.

J is TRBJ2-1 and V is TRBV5-1, with 10 positions matching TRBD2. This CDR3 has 15 residues. Germline CDR1 reads SGHRS; CDR2 reads YFSETQ. The V gene end was trimmed by 6 bases and the J gene end by 0 bases; junction bases not matched to a gene: 3. CDR3 protein: CASKPSGSSYNEQFF. In DNA, the CDR3 is TGCGCCAGCAAGCCTAGCGGGAGCTCCTACAATGAGCAGTTCTTC.

The chain is built from TRBV9 and TRBJ2-7; the match to TRBD2 covers 8 bases. This CDR3 has 16 residues. The junction had 5 bases not matched to a gene; V was cut back by 0 bases and J by 0 bases. Germline CDR1 SGDLS, CDR2 YYNGEE. This CDR3 is CASSVDTSGSSYEQYF. DNA for the CDR3: TGTGCCAGCAGCGTAGACACTAGCGGTAGCTCCTACGAGCAGTACTTC.

The rearrangement uses TRBV29-1 and TRBJ2-1; D unresolved. The V end lost 2 bases, the J end lost 9 bases, and 11 bases lay between the germline ends. There are 12 residues in the CDR3. CDR1 SQVTM and CDR2 ANQGSEA come from the germline V gene. The CDR3 DNA sequence: TGCAGCGTTGAACGTACAGTGGGTGAGCAGTTCTTC. This codes for CSVERTVGEQFF.

In this sample, this clone turned up a few times. The chain has TRBV28 and TRBJ1-1; weak D call: TRBD1 (5 bases). Trimming removed 2 bases at V and 6 bases at J, with 10 bases between. The CDR3 has 13 residues. Looked up from germline, CDR1 is MDHEN and CDR2 is SYDVKM. For the CDR3, the DNA is TGTGCCAGCAGTTTAGGGGGGAAAGCTGAAGCTTTCTTT. It yields the protein CASSLGGKAEAFF.